This T cell receptor (beta chain) was captured by sequencing in a study of tumor-infiltrating lymphocytes in primary liver carcinoma. The study extracted blood RNA from unsorted whole blood and also extracted germline DNA. A primer matching the constant region was used to make TCR beta cDNA from approximately 0.45 ug of total RNA. Libraries for TCR beta were built through three nested multiplex PCR rounds, which together made up a slightly modified ARM-PCR procedure. Amplification in the first two PCR rounds was performed using TRBV1-TRBV30 forward primers and a C-beta reverse primer for approximately 10 cycles each. MiXCR, run by TCRdb on the multiplex PCR reads, gives a single entry per CDR3 protein. This sample carries 300,000 to 350,000 distinct CDR3 sequences, about two thirds of them seen once, and the ten largest clones take under 8%. General study results and limits: Blood had a significantly lower top-250-clone fraction than tumors did (p = 0.039).

Trimming removed 3 bases at V and 9 bases at J, with 18 bases between. The germline V gene has CDR1 SQVTM and CDR2 ANQGSEA. This CDR3 comprises 14 residues. This clonotype was found many times. Its antigen is currently unknown. This chain uses TRBV29-1 with TRBJ2-1; D is uncertain. This clonotype was obtained from a man aged 35 to 55 with primary liver carcinoma and hepatitis B virus infection. The sequenced sample consisted of peripheral blood. DNA of the CDR3: TGCAGCGTTGACGAGGAATGGCCAAGGAGTGAGCAGTTCTTC. It specifies CSVDEEWPRSEQFF.